Below, one T cell receptor (beta chain) is given with its context. The antigen is undetermined. V gave up 5 bases and J gave up 4 bases, with 8 bases separating them. Germline assignment: CDR1 SQVTM and CDR2 ANQGSEA. This CDR3 has 12 amino acids. Samples were assayed with immunoSEQ v3.0 at survey level. Here immunoSEQ multiplex PCR was the method, and the copy in TCRdb shows in-frame clones only, minus some. The table shows approximately 21,000 clones, with around 82% occurring only once. This sample stems from a study of long-term antiretroviral therapy in people with HIV. Study-wide findings and caveats: Increased diversity was seen after ART, yet it remained lower than in transplant donor controls. Clonal populations expanded prior to ART predominated within the repertoire at all time points.

Material: unsorted PBMCs, obtained 1.5 years after starting antiretroviral therapy. The chain is built from TRBV29-1 and TRBJ1-4; D uncertain. This clonotype originated in a man aged 30 to 45 with HIV. CDR3 DNA: TGCAGCGTTTCAACCTTTAATGAAAAACTGTTTTTT. Translation gives CSVSTFNEKLFF.